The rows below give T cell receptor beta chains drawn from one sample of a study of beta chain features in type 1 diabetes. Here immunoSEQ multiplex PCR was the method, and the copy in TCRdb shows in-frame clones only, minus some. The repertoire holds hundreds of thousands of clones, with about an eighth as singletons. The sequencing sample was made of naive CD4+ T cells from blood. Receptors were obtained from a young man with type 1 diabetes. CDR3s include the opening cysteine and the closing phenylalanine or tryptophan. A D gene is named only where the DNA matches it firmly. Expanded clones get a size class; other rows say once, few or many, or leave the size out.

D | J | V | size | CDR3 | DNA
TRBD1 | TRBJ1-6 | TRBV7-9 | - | CASSFWRTGGNGGSPLHF | TGTGCCAGCAGCTTTTGGAGAACAGGGGGTAATGGAGGTTCACCCCTCCACTTT
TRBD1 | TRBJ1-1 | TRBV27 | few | CASSGPQGMNTEAFF | TGTGCCAGCAGTGGCCCACAGGGGATGAACACTGAAGCTTTCTTT
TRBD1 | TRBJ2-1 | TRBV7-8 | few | CASSSGQVYNEQFF | TGTGCCAGCAGCTCGGGACAGGTCTACAATGAGCAGTTCTTC
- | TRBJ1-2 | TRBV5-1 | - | CASSRQVGDSYGYTF | TGCGCCAGCAGCCGCCAAGTGGGTGACTCCTATGGCTACACCTTC
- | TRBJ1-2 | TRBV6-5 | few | CASSYVRSYGYTF | TGTGCCAGCAGTTACGTCAGGTCGTATGGCTACACCTTC
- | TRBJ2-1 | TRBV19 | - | CASSILSVENSYNEQFF | TGTGCCAGTAGTATATTATCGGTGGAGAACTCCTACAATGAGCAGTTCTTC
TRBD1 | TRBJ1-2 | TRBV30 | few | CAWSPIDDRVYGYTF | TGTGCCTGGAGCCCAATCGACGACAGGGTCTATGGCTACACCTTC
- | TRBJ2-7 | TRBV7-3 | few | CASSLFPGGVGYEQYF | TGTGCCAGCAGCTTATTCCCTGGGGGAGTCGGTTACGAGCAGTACTTC
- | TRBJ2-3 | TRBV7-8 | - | CASSLAEQGGMTDTQYF | TGTGCCAGCAGCTTAGCGGAACAGGGTGGGATGACAGATACGCAGTATTTT
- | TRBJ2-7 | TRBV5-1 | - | CASSTPGYEQYF | TGCGCCAGCAGCACCCCGGGCTACGAGCAGTACTTC
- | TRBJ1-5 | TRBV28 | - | CASKESGREGGQPQHF | TGTGCCAGCAAGGAGAGCGGCAGGGAGGGAGGACAGCCCCAGCATTTT
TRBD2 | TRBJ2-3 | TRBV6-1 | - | CASRSIAGGPDTQYF | TGTGCCAGCAGATCAATAGCGGGGGGGCCGGATACGCAGTATTTT
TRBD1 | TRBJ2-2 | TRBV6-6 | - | CASRRDRGPGELFF | TGTGCCAGCAGACGGGACAGGGGGCCCGGGGAGCTGTTTTTT
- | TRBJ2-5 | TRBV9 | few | CASSVASQVGETQYF | TGTGCCAGCAGCGTAGCGTCGCAGGTCGGAGAGACCCAGTACTTC
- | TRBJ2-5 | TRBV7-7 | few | CASSLGGTGQETQYF | TGTGCTAGCAGCTTAGGTGGGACCGGTCAAGAGACCCAGTACTTC
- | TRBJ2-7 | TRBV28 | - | CASSRPSPGEQYF | TGTGCCAGCAGTCGCCCGTCCCCCGGGGAGCAGTACTTC
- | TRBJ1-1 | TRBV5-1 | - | CASSLAVPQNTEAFF | TGCGCCAGCAGCTTGGCCGTACCTCAGAACACTGAAGCTTTCTTT
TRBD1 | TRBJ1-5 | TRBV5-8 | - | CASSPNTGANQPQHF | TGTGCCAGCAGTCCGAACACAGGGGCAAATCAGCCCCAGCATTTT
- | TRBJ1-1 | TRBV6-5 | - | CASSTLGGNTEAFF | TGTGCCAGCAGTACCCTGGGGGGGAACACTGAAGCTTTCTTT
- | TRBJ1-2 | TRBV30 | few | CAWSVRVADGYTF | TGTGCCTGGAGTGTACGGGTCGCGGATGGCTACACCTTC
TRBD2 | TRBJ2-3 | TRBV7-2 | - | CASSLGAGPITDTQYF | TGTGCCAGCAGCTTAGGAGCGGGACCGATCACAGATACGCAGTATTTT
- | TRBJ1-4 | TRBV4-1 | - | CASSQGSGSRNEKLFF | TGCGCCAGCAGCCAAGGGTCCGGAAGCCGTAATGAAAAACTGTTTTTT
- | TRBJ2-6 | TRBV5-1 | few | CASTVSGANVLTF | TGCGCCAGCACCGTTTCTGGGGCCAACGTCCTGACTTTC
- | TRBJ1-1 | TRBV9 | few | CASRFRENTEAFF | TGTGCCAGTCGTTTTAGGGAAAACACTGAAGCTTTCTTT
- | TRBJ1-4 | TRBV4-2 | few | CASSQDRRSEKLFF | TGTGCCAGCAGCCAAGATAGGCGCTCGGAAAAACTGTTTTTT
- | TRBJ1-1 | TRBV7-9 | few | CASSLTSMNTEAFF | TGTGCCAGCAGCTTAACGTCCATGAACACTGAAGCTTTCTTT
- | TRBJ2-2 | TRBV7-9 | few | CASSFPDRNTGELFF | TGTGCCAGCAGCTTCCCGGACAGGAACACCGGGGAGCTGTTTTTT
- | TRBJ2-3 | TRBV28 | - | CASSLPTGPGDTQYF | TGTGCCAGCAGTTTACCAACAGGGCCTGGAGATACGCAGTATTTT
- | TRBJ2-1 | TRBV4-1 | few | CASSQDRSEQFF | TGCGCCAGCAGCCAAGATAGGAGTGAGCAGTTCTTC
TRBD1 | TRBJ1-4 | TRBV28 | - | CASRPGQGWGEKLFF | TGTGCCAGCAGACCCGGACAGGGGTGGGGTGAAAAACTGTTTTTT
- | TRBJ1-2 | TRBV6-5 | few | CASSYALGQGYGYTF | TGTGCCAGCAGTTACGCTTTGGGCCAGGGCTATGGCTACACCTTC
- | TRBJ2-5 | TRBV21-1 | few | CASSKVNRGYQETQYF | TGTGCCAGCAGCAAAGTTAACAGGGGGTACCAAGAGACCCAGTACTTC
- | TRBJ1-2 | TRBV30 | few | CAWSVQGYGYTF | TGTGCCTGGAGTGTGCAGGGCTATGGCTACACCTTC
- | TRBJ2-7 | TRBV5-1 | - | CASSLGVVSYEQYF | TGCGCCAGCAGCTTGGGGGTAGTATCCTACGAGCAGTACTTC
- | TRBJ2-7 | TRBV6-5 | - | CASTEFRDGSYEQYF | TGTGCCAGCACCGAATTCCGGGACGGATCCTACGAGCAGTACTTC
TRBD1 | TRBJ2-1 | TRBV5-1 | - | CASSFWTGGYNEQFF | TGCGCCAGCAGCTTTTGGACAGGGGGCTACAATGAGCAGTTCTTC
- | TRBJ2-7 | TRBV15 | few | CATSRSRPAYEQYF | TGTGCCACCAGCAGGAGCCGACCGGCCTACGAGCAGTACTTC
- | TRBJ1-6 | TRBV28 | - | CASSPRDPGNSPLHF | TGTGCCAGCAGTCCGCGGGACCCTGGGAATTCACCCCTCCACTTT
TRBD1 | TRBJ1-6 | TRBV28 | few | CASRRQGPINSPLHF | TGTGCCAGCAGACGACAGGGTCCGATTAATTCACCCCTCCACTTT
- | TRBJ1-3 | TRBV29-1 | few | CSVEDLADLSGNTIYF | TGCAGCGTTGAAGATCTGGCTGACCTCTCTGGAAACACCATATATTTT
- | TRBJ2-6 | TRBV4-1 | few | CASSQEMRASGANVLTF | TGCGCCAGCAGCCAAGAGATGAGGGCTTCAGGGGCCAACGTCCTGACTTTC
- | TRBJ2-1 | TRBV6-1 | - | CASSATGLTYNEQFF | TGTGCCAGCAGTGCGACAGGCCTCACCTACAATGAGCAGTTCTTC
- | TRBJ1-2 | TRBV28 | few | CASSPTPGEAYGYTF | TGTGCCAGCAGTCCTACCCCAGGGGAGGCCTATGGCTACACCTTC
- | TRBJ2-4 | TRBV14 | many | CASSQEYGWIAKNIQYF | TGTGCCAGCAGCCAAGAATACGGATGGATAGCCAAAAACATTCAGTACTTC
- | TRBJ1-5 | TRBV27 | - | CASSQGPLLDQPQHF | TGTGCCAGCAGCCAGGGCCCCTTGCTCGATCAGCCCCAGCATTTT
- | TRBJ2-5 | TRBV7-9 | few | CASSLVSGVGRETQYF | TGTGCCAGCAGCTTAGTCTCTGGCGTGGGGAGAGAGACCCAGTACTTC
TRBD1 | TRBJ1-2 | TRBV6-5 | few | CASSSTGGGYTF | TGTGCCAGCAGTTCGACAGGGGGTGGCTACACCTTC
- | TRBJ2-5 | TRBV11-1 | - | CASSLNRQETQYF | TGTGCCAGCAGCTTAAACCGGCAAGAGACCCAGTACTTC